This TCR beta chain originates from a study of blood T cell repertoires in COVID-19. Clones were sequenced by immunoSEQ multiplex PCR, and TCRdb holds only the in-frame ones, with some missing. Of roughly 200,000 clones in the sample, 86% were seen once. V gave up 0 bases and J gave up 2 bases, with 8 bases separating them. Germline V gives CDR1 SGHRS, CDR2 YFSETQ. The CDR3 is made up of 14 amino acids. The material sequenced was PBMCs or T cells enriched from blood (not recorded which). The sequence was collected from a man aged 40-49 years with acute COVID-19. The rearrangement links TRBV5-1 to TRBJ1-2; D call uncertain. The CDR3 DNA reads TGCGCCAGCAGCTTGGCCGTGGAGAACTATGGCTACACCTTC. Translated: CASSLAVENYGYTF. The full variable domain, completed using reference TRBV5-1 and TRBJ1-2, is KAGVTQTPRYLIKTRGQQVTLSCSPISGHRSVSWYQQTPGQGLQFLFEYFSETQRNKGNFPGRFSGRQFSNSRSEMNVSTLELGDSALYLCASSLAVENYGYTFGSGTRLTVV.